This T cell receptor beta chain was obtained from a study of identical twins. Via MiXCR, TCRdb re-called the 5' RACE reads, giving one row per CDR3 protein. The sample carries some 230,000 distinct CDR3 sequences, about 6.7% recorded once. The CDR3 sequence is 14 residues long. Deletions cut 3 bases from V and 2 bases from J, with 14 bases between. Germline V gene lookup returns CDR1 GTSNPN and CDR2 SVGIG (reference sequence). The same sample was also studied in work on T cells expressing NK-cell markers. That study adds: The authors applied an anti-gamma-delta TCR antibody in several experiments, and it restricted sorting to alpha-beta TCR T cells. Once again these clonotypes came out on top in the CD3+CD56-NKG2C+ fraction of several donors.

The V and J genes are TRBV30 and TRBJ2-7, with D maybe TRBD2 (5 bases). The sequence was collected from a woman under 30 in good health. The material sequenced was CD8+ T cells sorted from blood. DNA for the CDR3: TGTGCCTGGAGGGCGGGCCATAGGGCCTACGAGCAGTACTTC. Translation: CAWRAGHRAYEQYF.